The clone carrying this T cell receptor (beta chain) was seen a few times. The protocol was immunoSEQ multiplex PCR, while the TCRdb copy is restricted to in-frame clones and leaves out a portion. The sample lists 150,000 or so clones, 75% to 80% occurring once. This record belongs to a study of blood T cell repertoires in COVID-19. The wider study: Italy, Spain and the United States were the sources of the convalescent and acute COVID-19 samples.

Participant-given clinical history determined each cohort assignment. Symptom resolution, clearance, or two negative PCRs marked donors in Cohort 3 as recovered. V lost 10 bases to trimming and J lost 3 bases; unmatched junction nucleotides: 10. This CDR3 is 15 amino acids long. Germline V gene sequence: CDR1 SGHTA, CDR2 FQGTGA. The TCR sequence derives from a woman in her forties or fifties who had recovered from COVID-19. The J gene is TRBJ2-1, the V gene TRBV7-3; 9 bases line up with TRBD2. Sequenced input: PBMCs or T cells enriched from blood (not recorded which). DNA of the CDR3: TGTGCCACCTCACGGGCGGGAGGGGACTACAATGAGCAGTTCTTC. Its protein product is CATSRAGGDYNEQFF.